The 18 T cell receptor beta chains reported below all come from one sample, sequenced in a study of PD-L1 blockade in urothelial cancer (dated by TCRdb to about 2017). Libraries were prepared through the immunoSEQ multiplex PCR assay. TCRdb took this table from immuneACCESS and kept in-frame rearrangements with V and J called. Such tables lack part of the clones; where checked against another copy, unresolved V genes explain under half of the gap, and the rest is unexplained. The sample records 30,000 to 45,000 clones, approximately 82% of which are singletons. The leading ten clones occupy 16% of the sample. Sequencing used PBMCs, obtained around atezolizumab (anti-PD-L1) treatment. All receptors derive from a man aged 55-75 years with urothelial cancer.

This chain connects TRBV19 to TRBJ1-1; TRBD1 agrees at 7 bases. Germline CDR1 and CDR2: LNHDA and SQIVND (reference sequence). There are 14 residues in the CDR3. J lost 4 bases, V lost 0 bases, and 2 bases had no gene match. The CDR3 DNA reads TGTGCCAGTAGTATAGACAACAGGGGCACTGAAGCTTTCTTT. Translating it yields CASSIDNRGTEAFF.

This clone was observed once. The gene calls are TRBV7-2 and TRBJ1-5; TRBD1 matches at 8 bases. CDR1 and CDR2 from the germline V gene are SGHTA and FQGNSA. This CDR3 is 19 amino acids long. The V gene end was trimmed by 2 bases and the J gene end by 5 bases; junction bases not matched to a gene: 17. The DNA of the CDR3 is TGTGCCAGCAGCTTACGGTCCCCGGGCCTTGGACAGGGCGATCAGCCCCAGCATTTT. It encodes CASSLRSPGLGQGDQPQHF.

The V and J genes are TRBV30 and TRBJ1-2, with D unresolved. Trimming shortened V by 2 bases and J by 3 bases, and 19 bases separated the two germline ends. This CDR3 contains 16 residues. Germline-derived CDR1 and CDR2 are GTSNPN and SVGIG (reference sequence). This CDR3 is CAWSTPWRPADYGYTF. The CDR3 coding sequence is TGTGCCTGGAGTACCCCTTGGCGCCCCGCGGACTATGGCTACACCTTC.

This clone came up a few times. CDR3 sequence reads: CASSPPSGGRAGELFF. CDR3 coding DNA: TGTGCCAGCTCACCACCGAGCGGGGGCCGGGCCGGGGAGCTGTTTTTT. The J gene is TRBJ2-2, the V gene TRBV18; 8 nucleotides align to TRBD2. There are 16 residues in the CDR3. With 0 bases clipped from V and 6 bases from J, the junction kept 6 bases outside the gene matches. In germline, CDR1 is KGHSH, CDR2 LQKENI.

The chain links TRBV15 to TRBJ2-7; 7 bases agree with TRBD1. CDR1 and CDR2 from the germline V gene are LNHNV and YYDKDF (reference sequence). CDR3 length equals 16 residues. V gave up 5 bases and J gave up 0 bases; unmatched junction bases: 10. CDR3: CATSRTQTGSSYEQYF. The CDR3 DNA reads TGTGCCACCAGCCGAACTCAGACAGGGAGCTCCTACGAGCAGTACTTC.

The V gene is TRBV6-1, the J gene TRBJ1-2, with D perhaps matching TRBD1 (6 bases). Per germline, CDR1 MNHNS and CDR2 SASEGT. The CDR3 covers 12 residues. Trimming pared 4 bases from V and 6 bases from J, leaving 9 bases between. CDR3 nucleotide sequence: TGTGCCAGCAGTGGGTACAGGGATGGCTACACCTTC. Its translation is CASSGYRDGYTF.

This clone was counted only a few times. The chain combines TRBV28 with TRBJ1-4, with 8 bases matching TRBD1. CDR1 and CDR2 (germline): MDHEN, SYDVKM. J gave up 2 bases and V 6 bases, and 8 bases lay outside the gene matches. CDR3 size: 16 residues. CDR3: CASSLTGGGTNEKLFF. The CDR3 DNA is TGTGCCAGCAGCCTCACAGGGGGAGGCACTAATGAAAAACTGTTTTTT.

The chain joins TRBV19 to TRBJ2-3; 8 nucleotides match TRBD1. Unmatched junction bases numbered 3, after V lost 4 bases and J lost 3 bases. The V gene's germline CDR1 is LNHDA and CDR2 SQIVND (reference sequence). The CDR3 totals 14 residues. As DNA, the CDR3 is TGTGCCAGTAGTACCAGGGGGCCGACAGATACGCAGTATTTT. Protein sequence: CASSTRGPTDTQYF.

The chain recombines TRBV7-9 with TRBJ2-1; TRBD1 agrees at 9 bases. V shed 8 bases and J 4 bases; nucleotides not matched to a gene: 6. CDR3 length: 14 residues. The germline gives CDR1 SEHNR, CDR2 FQNEAQ (reference sequence). CDR3 nucleotides: TGTGCCAGCTTAACTGACAGGGGGTACAATGAGCAGTTCTTC. This encodes CASLTDRGYNEQFF.

This clone was counted between two and nine times. This rearrangement joins TRBV30 to TRBJ1-1; D perhaps matches TRBD1 (6 bases). This CDR3 contains 13 residues. Trimming stripped 4 bases from V and 0 bases from J, with 9 bases between. The germline CDR1 and CDR2 sequences are GTSNPN and SVGIG (reference sequence). CDR3 protein: CAWTGGMNTEAFF. As DNA, the CDR3 is TGTGCCTGGACTGGGGGCATGAACACTGAAGCTTTCTTT.

The V and J genes are TRBV13 and TRBJ1-2, with TRBD1 matching 11 bases. The CDR3 covers 15 residues. J gave up 3 bases and V 3 bases, and 3 bases lay outside the gene matches. Germline V gives CDR1 PRHDT, CDR2 FYEKMQ (reference sequence). CDR3 in DNA: TGTGCCAGCAGCTTCGGGACAGGGGGTGACTATGGCTACACCTTC. Translated, it gives CASSFGTGGDYGYTF.

This clone was counted a single time. The chain carries TRBV6-1 and TRBJ1-2, with unresolved D. V was clipped by 7 bases and J by 7 bases, with 19 bases between them. The CDR3 extends over 14 amino acids. Germline V gives CDR1 MNHNS, CDR2 SASEGT. Here the CDR3 DNA reads TGTGCCAGCATCCTCGGGGTAGGTGGCCGTGGCTACACCTTC. It specifies CASILGVGGRGYTF.

The gene calls are TRBV2 and TRBJ1-1, with 7 bases identical to TRBD1. With 6 bases clipped from V and 1 base from J, the junction kept 5 bases outside the gene matches. The CDR3 runs 14 residues. The germline CDR1 and CDR2 sequences are SNHLY and FYNNEI. CDR3 in amino acids: CASSDRAQNTEAFF. For the CDR3, the DNA is TGTGCCAGCAGCGACAGGGCTCAGAACACTGAAGCTTTCTTT. The full variable domain, completed using reference TRBV2 and TRBJ1-1, is EPEVTQTPSHQVTQMGQEVILRCVPISNHLYFYWYRQILGQKVEFLVSFYNNEISEKSEIFDDQFSVERPDGSNFTLKIRSTKLEDSAMYFCASSDRAQNTEAFFGQGTRLTVV.

This clone was detected only once. The chain links TRBV25-1 to TRBJ2-7, with 7 bases fitting TRBD1. The CDR3 length is 14 residues. Per the germline V gene, CDR1 is MGHDK and CDR2 is SYGVNS. With V trimmed by 3 bases and J by 1 base, 3 bases remained unmatched. The CDR3 region has the DNA TGTGCCAGCAGTGATGGGACAGATTCCTACGAGCAGTACTTC. As protein: CASSDGTDSYEQYF.

The rearrangement joins TRBV18 to TRBJ2-2; the match to TRBD2 covers 7 bases. V lost 6 bases to trimming and J lost 7 bases; unmatched junction nucleotides: 5. The CDR3 totals 13 residues. The germline CDR1 and CDR2 sequences are KGHSH and LQKENI. The CDR3 region is CASSAPGGGELFF. For the CDR3, the DNA is TGTGCCAGCTCCGCCCCGGGAGGCGGGGAGCTGTTTTTT.

The V gene is TRBV7-8, the J gene TRBJ2-4; D uncertain. Germline assignment: CDR1 SGHVS and CDR2 FQNEAQ. Trimming shortened V by 5 bases and J by 1 base, and 12 bases separated the two germline ends. The CDR3 loop spans 15 amino acids. CDR3 in amino acids: CASSTDRAAKNIQYF. The CDR3 DNA sequence: TGTGCCAGCAGCACAGATCGCGCGGCCAAAAACATTCAGTACTTC.

The chain couples TRBV5-5 to TRBJ2-3, with 10 bases that match TRBD2. The CDR3 spans 16 residues. After removal of 0 bases from V and 2 bases from J, the junction contained 3 bases not matched to a gene. Germline lookup yields CDR1 SGHKS and CDR2 YYEKEE (reference sequence). This CDR3 reads CASSLASGGPTDTQYF. CDR3 nucleotides: TGTGCCAGCAGCTTGGCTAGCGGGGGCCCCACAGATACGCAGTATTTT.

The gene calls are TRBV7-9 and TRBJ1-2, with a tentative D call TRBD1 (6 bases). Germline assignment: CDR1 SEHNR and CDR2 FQNEAQ (reference sequence). Trimming pared 3 bases from V and 2 bases from J, leaving 7 bases between. The CDR3 runs to 13 residues. The CDR3 loop is CASSFQGNYGYTF. The CDR3 nucleotides read TGTGCCAGCAGCTTTCAGGGGAACTATGGCTACACCTTC.